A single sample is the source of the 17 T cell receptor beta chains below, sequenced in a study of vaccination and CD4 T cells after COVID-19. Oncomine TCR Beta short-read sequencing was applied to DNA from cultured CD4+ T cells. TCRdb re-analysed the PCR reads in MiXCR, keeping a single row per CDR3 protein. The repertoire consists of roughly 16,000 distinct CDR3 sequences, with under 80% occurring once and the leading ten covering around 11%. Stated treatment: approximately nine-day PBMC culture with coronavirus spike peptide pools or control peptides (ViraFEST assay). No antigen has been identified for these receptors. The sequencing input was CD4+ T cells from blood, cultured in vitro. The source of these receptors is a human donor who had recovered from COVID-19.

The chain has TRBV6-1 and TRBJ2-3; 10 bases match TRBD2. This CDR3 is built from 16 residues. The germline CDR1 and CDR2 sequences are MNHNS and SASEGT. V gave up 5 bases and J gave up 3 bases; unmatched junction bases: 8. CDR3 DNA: TGTGCCAGCAGTCCCTCAGCGGGAGGGGGTACAGATACGCAGTATTTT. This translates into CASSPSAGGGTDTQYF.

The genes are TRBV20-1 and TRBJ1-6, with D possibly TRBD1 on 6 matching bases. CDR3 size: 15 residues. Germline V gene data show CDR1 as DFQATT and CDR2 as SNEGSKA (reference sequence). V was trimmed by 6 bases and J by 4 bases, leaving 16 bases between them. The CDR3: CSAPGQRSYNSPLHF. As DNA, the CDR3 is TGCAGTGCCCCCGGACAGAGAAGTTATAATTCACCCCTCCACTTT.

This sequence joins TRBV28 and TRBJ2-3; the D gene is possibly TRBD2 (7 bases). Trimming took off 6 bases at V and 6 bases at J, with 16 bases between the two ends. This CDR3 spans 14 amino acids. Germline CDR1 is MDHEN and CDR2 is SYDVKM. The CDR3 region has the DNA TGTGCCAGCAGGAGCGGGGCCGGGGGCGATACGCAGTATTTT. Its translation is CASRSGAGGDTQYF.

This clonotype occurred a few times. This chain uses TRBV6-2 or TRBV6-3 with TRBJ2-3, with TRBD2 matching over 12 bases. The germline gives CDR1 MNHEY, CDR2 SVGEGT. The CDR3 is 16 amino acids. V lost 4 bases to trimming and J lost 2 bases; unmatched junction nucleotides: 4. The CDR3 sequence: CASSFRLAGDTDTQYF. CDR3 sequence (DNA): TGTGCCAGCAGTTTTCGACTAGCGGGGGACACAGATACGCAGTATTTT.

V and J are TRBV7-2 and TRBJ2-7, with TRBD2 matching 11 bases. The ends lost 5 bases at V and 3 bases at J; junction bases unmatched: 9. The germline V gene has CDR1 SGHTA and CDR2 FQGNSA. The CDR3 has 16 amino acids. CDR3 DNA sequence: TGTGCCAGCAGCCCGGGGTCGCTAGCGGGGGGCTACGAGCAGTACTTC. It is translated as CASSPGSLAGGYEQYF.

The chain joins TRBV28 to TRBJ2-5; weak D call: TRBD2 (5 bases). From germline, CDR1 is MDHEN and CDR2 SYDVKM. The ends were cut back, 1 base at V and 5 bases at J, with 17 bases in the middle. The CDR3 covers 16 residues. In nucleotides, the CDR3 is TGTGCCAGCAGTTTATCGTCCGGTGGAGGTAGGGAGACCCAGTACTTC. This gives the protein CASSLSSGGGRETQYF.

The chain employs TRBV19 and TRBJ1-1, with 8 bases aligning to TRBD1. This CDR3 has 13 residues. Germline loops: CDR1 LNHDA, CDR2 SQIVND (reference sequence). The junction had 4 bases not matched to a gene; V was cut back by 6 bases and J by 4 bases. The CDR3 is CASRDRGSTEAFF. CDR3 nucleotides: TGTGCCAGTAGAGACAGGGGCAGCACTGAAGCTTTCTTT.

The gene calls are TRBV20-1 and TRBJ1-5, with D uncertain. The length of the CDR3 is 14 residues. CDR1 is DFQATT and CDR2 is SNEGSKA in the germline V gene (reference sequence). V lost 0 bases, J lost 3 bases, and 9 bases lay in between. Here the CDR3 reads CSARDQTLNQPQHF. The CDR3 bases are TGCAGTGCTAGAGACCAGACGCTCAATCAGCCCCAGCATTTT.

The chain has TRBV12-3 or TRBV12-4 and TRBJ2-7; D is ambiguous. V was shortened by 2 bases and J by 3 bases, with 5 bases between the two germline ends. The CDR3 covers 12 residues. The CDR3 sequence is CASSLSLYEQYF. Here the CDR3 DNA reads TGTGCCAGCAGTTTAAGCCTCTACGAGCAGTACTTC.

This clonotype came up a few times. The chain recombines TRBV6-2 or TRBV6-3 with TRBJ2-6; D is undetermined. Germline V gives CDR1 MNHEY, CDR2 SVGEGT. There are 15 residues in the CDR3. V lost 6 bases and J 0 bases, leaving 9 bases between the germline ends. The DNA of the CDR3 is TGTGCCAGCAGCACCCCAAGCTCTGGGGCCAACGTCCTGACTTTC. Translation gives CASSTPSSGANVLTF.

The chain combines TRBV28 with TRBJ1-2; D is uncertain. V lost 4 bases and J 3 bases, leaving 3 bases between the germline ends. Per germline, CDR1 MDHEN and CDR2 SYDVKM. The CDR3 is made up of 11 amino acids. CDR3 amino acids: CASSSHYGYTF. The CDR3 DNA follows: TGTGCCAGCAGTTCCCACTATGGCTACACCTTC.

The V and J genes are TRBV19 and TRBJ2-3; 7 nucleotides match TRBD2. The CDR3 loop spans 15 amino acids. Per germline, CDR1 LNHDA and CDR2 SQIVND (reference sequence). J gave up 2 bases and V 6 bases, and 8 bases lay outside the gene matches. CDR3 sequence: CASRPGEGITDTQYF. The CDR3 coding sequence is TGTGCCAGTAGGCCTGGGGAGGGGATCACAGATACGCAGTATTTT.

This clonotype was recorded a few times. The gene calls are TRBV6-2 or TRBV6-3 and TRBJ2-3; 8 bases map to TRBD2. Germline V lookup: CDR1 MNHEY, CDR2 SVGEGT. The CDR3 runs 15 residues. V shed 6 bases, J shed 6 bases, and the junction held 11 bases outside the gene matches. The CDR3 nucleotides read TGTGCCAGCAGATTTCGACTAGCGCAGAGGGATACGCAGTATTTT. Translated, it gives CASRFRLAQRDTQYF.

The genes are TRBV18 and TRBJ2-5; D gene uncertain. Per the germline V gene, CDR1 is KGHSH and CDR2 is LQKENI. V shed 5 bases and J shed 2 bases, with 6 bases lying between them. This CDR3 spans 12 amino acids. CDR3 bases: TGTGCCAGCTCATCTAGGCAAGAGACCCAGTACTTC. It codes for CASSSRQETQYF. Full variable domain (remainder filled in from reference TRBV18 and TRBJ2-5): NAGVMQNPRHLVRRRGQEARLRCSPMKGHSHVYWYRQLPEEGLKFMVYLQKENIIDESGMPKERFSAEFPKEGPSILRIQQVVRGDSAAYFCASSSRQETQYFGPGTRLLVL.

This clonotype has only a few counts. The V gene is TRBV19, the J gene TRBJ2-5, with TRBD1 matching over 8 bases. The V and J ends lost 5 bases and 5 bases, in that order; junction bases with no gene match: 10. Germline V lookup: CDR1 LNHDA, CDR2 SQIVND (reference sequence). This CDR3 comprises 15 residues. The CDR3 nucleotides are TGTGCCAGTAGTTCCCGACAGGGGTTTGGGGAGACCCAGTACTTC. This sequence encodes CASSSRQGFGETQYF.

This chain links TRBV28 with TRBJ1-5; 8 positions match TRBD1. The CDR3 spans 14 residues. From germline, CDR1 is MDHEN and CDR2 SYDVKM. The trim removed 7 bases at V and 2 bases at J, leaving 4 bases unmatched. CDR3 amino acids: CASTLTGGNQPQHF. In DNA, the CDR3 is TGTGCCAGCACTCTGACAGGGGGCAATCAGCCCCAGCATTTT.

The CDR3 DNA follows: TGTGCCAGCAGTCCCGCATCCGGAGCTAACTATGGCTACACCTTC. It translates to CASSPASGANYGYTF. The V gene is TRBV6-4, the J gene TRBJ1-2; D is uncertain. The ends were cut back, 5 bases at V and 0 bases at J, with 13 bases in the middle. CDR1 MRHNA and CDR2 SNTAGT come from the germline V gene. This CDR3 comprises 15 residues.